The T cell receptor beta chain under discussion was sequenced for a study of cytomegalovirus exposure and HLA in healthy donors. Of note for this clone: Its antigen is not known.

Primers: 60 Vbeta forward and 13 Jbeta reverse. Using immunoSEQ multiplex PCR, the repertoire was profiled, and TCRdb retains in-frame clones only, with some absent. The sample contains 120,000 or so clones, 83% of which appear only once. Broader study findings: The study recorded 160 or so TCR beta chains that were cytomegalovirus-associated.

Per the germline V gene, CDR1 is SGDLS and CDR2 is YYNGEE. Trimming took 3 bases from V and 3 from J; bases not matched to a gene: 6. The CDR3 contains 17 residues. The TCR was taken from a woman in her thirties or forties in good health and CMV-seropositive. The genes are TRBV9 and TRBJ2-3; the match to TRBD2 covers 14 bases. The sequenced sample consisted of PBMCs. The CDR3 DNA reads TGTGCCAGCAGCGCTGGGACTAGCGGGAGTCTGACAGATACGCAGTATTTT. It is translated as CASSAGTSGSLTDTQYF.